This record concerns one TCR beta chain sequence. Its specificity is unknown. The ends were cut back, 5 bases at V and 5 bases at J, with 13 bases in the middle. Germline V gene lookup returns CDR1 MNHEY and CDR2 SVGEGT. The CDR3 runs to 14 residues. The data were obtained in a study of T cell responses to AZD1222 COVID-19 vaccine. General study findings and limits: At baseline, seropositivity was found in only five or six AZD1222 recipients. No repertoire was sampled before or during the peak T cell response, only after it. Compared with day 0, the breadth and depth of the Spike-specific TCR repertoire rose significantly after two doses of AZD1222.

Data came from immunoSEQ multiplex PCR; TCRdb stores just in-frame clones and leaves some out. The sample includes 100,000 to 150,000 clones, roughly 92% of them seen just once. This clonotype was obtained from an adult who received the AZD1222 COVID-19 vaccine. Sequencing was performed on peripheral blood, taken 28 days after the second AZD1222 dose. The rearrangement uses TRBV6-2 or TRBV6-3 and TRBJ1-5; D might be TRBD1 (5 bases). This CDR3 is CASSAPGWDQPQHF. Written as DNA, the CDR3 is TGTGCCAGCAGTGCCCCAGGGTGGGATCAGCCCCAGCATTTT.